What follows is one T cell receptor beta chain and its context. Its target is unknown. This specimen comes from a study of beta chain features in type 1 diabetes. The CDR3 extends over 15 amino acids. Germline V CDR1 and CDR2: SEHNR, FQNEAQ (reference sequence). Trimming pared 5 bases from V and 7 bases from J, leaving 19 bases between. The isolated RNA, all of it, was reverse transcribed, so expressed TCRB transcripts were what got sequenced. Method: immunoSEQ multiplex PCR; TCRdb's copy keeps in-frame clones and lacks some. The profile shows about 900,000 clones, 15% to 20% of them singletons. Regarding the study as a whole: Patients' naive, central memory and Treg TCRB repertoires seemed closer to one another than those of healthy donors. All four CD4+ subsets of Type 1 diabetes patients contained TCRB CDR3s that were moderately but significantly shorter. A potential PCR bias toward shorter templates would be equal in patient and control samples.

Once sorted, every population was more than 95% pure. Sequences were obtained from naive CD4+ T cells from blood. The V gene is TRBV7-9, the J gene TRBJ2-3; D possibly corresponds to TRBD1 (6 bases). This sequence was found in a young woman in good health. For the CDR3, the DNA is TGTGCCAGCAGCCTCTCGACAGGTCCCACCCATACGCAGTATTTT. It translates to CASSLSTGPTHTQYF.